What follows are 8 T cell receptor beta chains derived from one specimen sequenced in a study of blood T cell repertoires in COVID-19. Generated by immunoSEQ multiplex PCR, the TCRdb table keeps only in-frame clones and is missing some. The sample contains approximately 190,000 clones, 82% of which appear only once. The source material was peripheral blood. Receptor source: a woman in her sixties with COVID-19, enrolled during active disease.

This chain uses TRBV4-3 with TRBJ2-2; D possibly corresponds to TRBD1 (6 bases). Germline lookup yields CDR1 LGHNA and CDR2 YSLEER. This CDR3 is 14 amino acids long. Deletions cut 3 bases from V and 2 bases from J, with 7 bases between. The CDR3 coding sequence is TGCGCCAGCAGCCAGGACAGAAACACCGGGGAGCTGTTTTTT. Translating it yields CASSQDRNTGELFF.

This rearrangement joins TRBV29-1 to TRBJ1-2, with 7 positions matching TRBD1. Germline V lookup: CDR1 SQVTM, CDR2 ANQGSEA. V was pared by 3 bases and J by 8 bases, with 3 bases of the junction left unmatched. This CDR3 has 11 amino acids. CDR3 coding DNA: TGCAGCGTTGAGGCAGGGGGAGGCTACACCTTC. Protein product: CSVEAGGGYTF.

There are a few counts of this clone. The rearrangement joins TRBV28 to TRBJ1-2, with a weak D call TRBD1 (6 bases). The V and J ends lost 6 bases and 5 bases respectively, with 19 bases between them. In germline, CDR1 is MDHEN, CDR2 SYDVKM. The CDR3 length is 15 residues. In DNA form, the CDR3 reads TGTGCCAGCAGCAGCGGACTAGGGGACATATATGGCTACACCTTC. This encodes CASSSGLGDIYGYTF.

This chain links TRBV7-9 with TRBJ2-4, with D unclear. V dropped 5 bases and J dropped 0 bases, with 8 bases sitting between them. Germline V gives CDR1 SEHNR, CDR2 FQNEAQ (reference sequence). This CDR3 has 14 amino acids. The CDR3 here is CASSVNIAKNIQYF. The CDR3 DNA reads as TGTGCCAGCAGCGTAAATATAGCCAAAAACATTCAGTACTTC.

This clone was recorded a few times. This rearrangement joins TRBV28 to TRBJ2-1, with 9 nucleotides matching TRBD2. The ends lost 1 base at V and 8 bases at J; junction bases unmatched: 15. The CDR3 runs 18 residues. Germline lookup yields CDR1 MDHEN and CDR2 SYDVKM. CDR3 coding DNA: TGTGCCAGCAGTTTATCTTCTCTCTTGCGGGAGGGCCGTTATGAGCAGTTCTTC. This sequence encodes CASSLSSLLREGRYEQFF.

The CDR3 region is CASSWTALSEKLFF. The CDR3, as DNA: TGTGCCAGCAGTTGGACAGCTTTAAGCGAAAAACTGTTTTTT. The chain uses TRBV6-5 and TRBJ1-4; perhaps TRBD1 as D (6 bases). The CDR3 contains 14 residues. V was shortened by 4 bases and J by 8 bases, with 14 bases between the two germline ends. Per germline, CDR1 MNHEY and CDR2 SVGAGI.

The rearrangement uses TRBV6-5 and TRBJ2-1; TRBD1 agrees at 8 bases. The CDR3 sequence is 14 residues long. Germline V CDR1 and CDR2: MNHEY, SVGAGI. V shed 9 bases, J shed 4 bases, and the junction held 8 bases outside the gene matches. CDR3 sequence reads: CASKPGQAYNEQFF. Written as DNA, the CDR3 is TGTGCCAGTAAACCGGGACAGGCTTACAATGAGCAGTTCTTC.

This clone was recorded only once. The chain carries TRBV10-1 and TRBJ2-7; 8 nucleotides align to TRBD1. Per germline, CDR1 WNHNN and CDR2 SYGVQD (reference sequence). This CDR3 has 14 residues. Germline trimming cut 0 bases from V and 3 bases from J; bases unmatched to any gene: 1. The CDR3 loop reads CASSESGQGYEQYV. CDR3 bases: TGCGCCAGCAGTGAGTCTGGACAGGGCTACGAGCAGTACGTC.